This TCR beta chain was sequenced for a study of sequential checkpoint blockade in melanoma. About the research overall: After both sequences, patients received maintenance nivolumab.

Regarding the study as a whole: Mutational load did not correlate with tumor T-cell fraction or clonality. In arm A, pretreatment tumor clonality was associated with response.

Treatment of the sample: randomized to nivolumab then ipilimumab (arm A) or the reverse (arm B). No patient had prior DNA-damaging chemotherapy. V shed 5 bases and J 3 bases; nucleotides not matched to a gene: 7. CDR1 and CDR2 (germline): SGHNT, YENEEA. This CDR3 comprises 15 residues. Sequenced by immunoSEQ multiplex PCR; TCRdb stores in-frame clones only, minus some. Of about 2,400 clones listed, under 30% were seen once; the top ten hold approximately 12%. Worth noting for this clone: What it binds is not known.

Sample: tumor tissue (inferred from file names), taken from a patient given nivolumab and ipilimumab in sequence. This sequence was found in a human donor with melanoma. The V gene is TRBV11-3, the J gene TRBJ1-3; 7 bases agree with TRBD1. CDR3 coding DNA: TGTGCCAGCAGCCCGGAGACAGGGTTTGGAAACACCATATATTTT. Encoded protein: CASSPETGFGNTIYF.